These 27 T cell receptor beta chains were all obtained from the same sample, sequenced in a study of cytomegalovirus exposure and HLA in healthy donors. The PCR used 60 Vbeta and 13 Jbeta primers. Only in-frame clones appear in the TCRdb table, and some are missing; sequencing was by immunoSEQ multiplex PCR. The top ten hold roughly 14% of the sample, which has fewer than 200,000 clones, about four fifths seen once. The material sequenced was PBMCs. These receptors came from a woman aged 25 to 45 in good health and CMV-seropositive.

V and J are TRBV6-1 and TRBJ2-7; 15 positions match TRBD2. CDR3 length: 16 amino acids. V shed 4 bases and J 2 bases; nucleotides not matched to a gene: 3. The V gene's germline CDR1 is MNHNS and CDR2 SASEGT. In DNA form, the CDR3 reads TGTGCCAGCAGTGGGGGACTAGCGGGAGGAACCTACGAGCAGTACTTC. Translating gives CASSGGLAGGTYEQYF.

The table lists this clone with a count of one. The CDR3 DNA follows: TGTGCCAGCAGCTTGGGGACTAGCGGCGGGGAGCTGTTTTTT. Its translation is CASSLGTSGGELFF. The V call is TRBV5-4, the J call TRBJ2-2; 10 bases are shared with TRBD2. CDR1 and CDR2 from the germline V gene are SGHNT and YYREEE (reference sequence). The CDR3 has 14 amino acids. The J segment lost 7 bases and the V segment lost 0 bases, leaving 0 bases of the junction unmatched.

The V call is TRBV18, the J call TRBJ2-5; D is perhaps TRBD2 (5 bases). The CDR3 loop spans 13 amino acids. Between the trimmed V and J ends, which lost 2 bases and 1 base, there was a span of 5 bases. CDR1 is KGHSH, CDR2 LQKENI, per germline. The chain's CDR3 is CASSPGSQETQYF. In DNA, the CDR3 is TGTGCCAGCTCACCAGGGAGCCAAGAGACCCAGTACTTC.

This clone occurred once. The chain joins TRBV9 to TRBJ1-1, with 9 bases lining up with TRBD1. From germline, CDR1 is SGDLS and CDR2 YYNGEE. V shed 3 bases, J shed 0 bases, and the junction held 9 bases outside the gene matches. CDR3 length: 17 residues. The CDR3 reads CASSASGTGRMNTEAFF. DNA of the CDR3: TGTGCCAGCAGCGCCTCCGGGACAGGGAGGATGAACACTGAAGCTTTCTTT.

The J gene is TRBJ2-1, the V gene TRBV28, with 8 bases matching TRBD2. This CDR3 spans 17 amino acids. V trimming: 5 bases; J trimming: 10 bases; junction bases outside the gene matches: 19. The germline V gene has CDR1 MDHEN and CDR2 SYDVKM. The chain's CDR3 is CASSRDTRTSLSGEQFF. In DNA, the CDR3 is TGTGCCAGCAGTCGGGACACCAGGACTAGCCTGTCGGGGGAGCAGTTCTTC.

This clone was observed a handful of times. The chain combines TRBV6-4 with TRBJ2-3; perhaps TRBD2 as D (6 bases). Germline CDR1 MRHNA, CDR2 SNTAGT. V was clipped by 4 bases and J by 4 bases, with 9 bases between them. The CDR3 consists of 13 residues. CDR3 protein: CASSGGDADTQYF. The CDR3, as DNA: TGTGCCAGCAGTGGGGGGGATGCAGATACGCAGTATTTT.

The table lists this clone with a count of one. V and J are TRBV19 and TRBJ2-3, with D possibly being TRBD1 (5 bases). The V end lost 3 bases, the J end lost 1 base, and 8 bases lay between the germline ends. CDR1 is LNHDA and CDR2 is SQIVND in the germline V gene (reference sequence). CDR3 length equals 14 residues. The CDR3 sequence is CASSMVRGTDTQYF. The CDR3 DNA follows: TGTGCCAGTAGTATGGTCAGGGGCACAGATACGCAGTATTTT. The full variable domain, with the rest looked up from reference TRBV19 and TRBJ2-3, is DGGITQSPKYLFRKEGQNVTLSCEQNLNHDAMYWYRQDPGQGLRLIYYSQIVNDFQKGDIAEGYSVSREKKESFPLTVTSAQKNPTAFYLCASSMVRGTDTQYFGPGTRLTVL.

The chain couples TRBV28 to TRBJ1-1; D not resolved. The germline gives CDR1 MDHEN, CDR2 SYDVKM. The CDR3 spans 14 residues. The V end was cut by 5 bases, the J end by 6 bases, with 16 bases between. The CDR3 loop reads CASSTTGSRAEAFF. CDR3 sequence (DNA): TGTGCCAGCAGTACTACCGGGTCTCGGGCTGAAGCTTTCTTT.

The rearrangement uses TRBV10-3 and TRBJ1-5; the match to TRBD1 covers 7 bases. Germline V gene sequence: CDR1 ENHRY, CDR2 SYGVKD. J lost 7 bases, V lost 0 bases, and 6 bases had no gene match. The CDR3 runs to 15 residues. The CDR3 spells CAISESTGLGQPQHF. The CDR3 DNA follows: TGTGCCATCAGTGAGTCGACAGGGTTAGGACAGCCCCAGCATTTT.

The V call is TRBV5-8, the J call TRBJ1-6; 7 positions agree with TRBD1. Germline lookup yields CDR1 SGHTS and CDR2 YDEGEE. Trimming at V came to 0 bases and at J to 11 bases, leaving 8 bases not matched to a gene. The CDR3 consists of 15 residues. The CDR3 spells CASSLEGAGRTPLHF. CDR3 coding DNA: TGTGCCAGCAGCTTGGAGGGGGCAGGGAGGACACCCCTCCACTTT.

The genes are TRBV11-2 and TRBJ1-1, with D perhaps matching TRBD1 (5 bases). V was pared by 1 base and J by 10 bases, with 13 bases between. Germline-derived CDR1 and CDR2 are SGHAT and FQNNGV. CDR3 length equals 13 residues. The CDR3 protein is CASSLVLGQGAFF. In DNA form, the CDR3 reads TGTGCCAGCAGCTTAGTTTTAGGGCAGGGAGCTTTCTTT.

V is TRBV4-1 and J is TRBJ1-3, with TRBD1 as a possible D gene (6 bases). The length of the CDR3 is 13 residues. CDR1 is MGHRA and CDR2 is YSYEKL in the germline V gene. The ends were cut back, 2 bases at V and 7 bases at J, with 9 bases in the middle. The CDR3 DNA is TGCGCCAGCAGCCAAATACAGGGCAACACCATATATTTT. This encodes CASSQIQGNTIYF.

The V call is TRBV11-3, the J call TRBJ2-1; the D gene is possibly TRBD1 (6 bases). Between the trimmed V and J ends, which lost 6 bases and 5 bases, there was a span of 14 bases. CDR3 size: 14 residues. Germline CDR1 and CDR2: SGHNT and YENEEA. CDR3 in amino acids: CASRDRREDNEQFF. For the CDR3, the DNA is TGTGCCAGCAGGGACAGAAGAGAGGACAATGAGCAGTTCTTC.

The rearrangement uses TRBV6-5 and TRBJ2-7, with 8 nucleotides matching TRBD2. This CDR3 spans 14 amino acids. The trim removed 0 bases at V and 8 bases at J, leaving 6 bases unmatched. The germline gives CDR1 MNHEY, CDR2 SVGAGI. The CDR3 nucleotides read TGTGCCAGCAGTTACTCGGGTAGCGGGGTGAAGCAGTACTTC. Its protein is CASSYSGSGVKQYF.

The CDR3 spells CASSVDLAGRYEQYF. CDR3 bases: TGTGCCAGCAGCGTAGATCTAGCGGGGCGGTACGAGCAGTACTTC. The genes are TRBV9 and TRBJ2-7; TRBD2 matches 9 bases. CDR3 length equals 15 residues. V dropped 0 bases and J dropped 4; count of bases not matched to a gene: 5. Germline CDR1 and CDR2: SGDLS and YYNGEE. The full variable domain, in which reference TRBV9 and TRBJ2-7 provide the parts outside the CDR3, is DSGVTQTPKHLITATGQRVTLRCSPRSGDLSVYWYQQSLDQGLQFLIQYYNGEERAKGNILERFSAQQFPDLHSELNLSSLELGDSALYFCASSVDLAGRYEQYFGPGTRLTVT.

The chain carries TRBV6-6 and TRBJ1-2, with D maybe TRBD1 (6 bases). The ends were cut back, 7 bases at V and 7 bases at J, with 22 bases in the middle. CDR1 and CDR2 (germline): MNHNY, SVGAGI (reference sequence). This CDR3 has 15 amino acids. CDR3 region: CASTIKGGGEGGYTF. As DNA, the CDR3 is TGTGCCAGCACCATAAAAGGGGGAGGGGAGGGTGGCTACACCTTC.

The J gene is TRBJ2-1, the V gene TRBV5-1; D unresolved. Germline-derived CDR1 and CDR2 are SGHRS and YFSETQ. V gave up 5 bases and J gave up 7 bases, with 7 bases separating them. This CDR3 contains 11 residues. CDR3 coding DNA: TGCGCCAGCAGATCAGGAAATGAGCAGTTCTTC. Its protein product is CASRSGNEQFF.

This clone was seen only a few times. The chain joins TRBV7-6 to TRBJ2-7; D might be TRBD1 (6 bases). Germline assignment: CDR1 SGHVS and CDR2 FNYEAQ. This CDR3 has 12 residues. The V gene lost 5 bases and the J gene lost 8 bases, with 13 bases spanning the gap. The CDR3 DNA reads TGTGCCAGCAGCCCATTCGGACAGCAGCAGTACTTC. It codes for CASSPFGQQQYF.

The rearrangement links TRBV5-1 to TRBJ1-4; D call uncertain. The germline V gene encodes CDR1 SGHRS and CDR2 YFSETQ. Between the trimmed V and J ends, which lost 3 bases and 5 bases, there was a span of 14 bases. The CDR3 runs to 15 residues. The DNA for the CDR3 is TGCGCCAGCAGCTCGAATGGGAGGGAAAATGAAAAACTGTTTTTT. Protein: CASSSNGRENEKLFF.

Here the CDR3 DNA reads TGTGCCAGCAGTTCTAGCGGGGACTCCTACGAGCAGTACTTC. It translates to CASSSSGDSYEQYF. The chain has TRBV28 and TRBJ2-7; 9 bases are shared with TRBD2. From germline, CDR1 is MDHEN and CDR2 SYDVKM. J gave up 0 bases and V 4 bases, and 1 base lay outside the gene matches. The CDR3 sequence is 14 residues long.

The V call is TRBV4-3, the J call TRBJ2-1; 9 nucleotides line up with TRBD1. Trimming at V came to 4 bases and at J to 3 bases, leaving 7 bases not matched to a gene. Germline CDR1 is LGHNA and CDR2 is YSLEER. The CDR3 extends over 16 amino acids. CDR3 region: CASSPETGGNYNEQFF. The CDR3 DNA sequence: TGCGCCAGCAGCCCCGAGACAGGGGGGAACTACAATGAGCAGTTCTTC.

The V and J genes are TRBV27 and TRBJ2-3, with a weak D call TRBD2 (5 bases). V shed 2 bases and J shed 4 bases, with 10 bases lying between them. Per the germline V gene, CDR1 is MNHEY and CDR2 is SMNVEV (reference sequence). The CDR3 contains 14 residues. CDR3 coding DNA: TGTGCCAGCAGTTTAAGCAGTAGCGCAGATACGCAGTATTTT. Its translation: CASSLSSSADTQYF.

The chain links TRBV14 to TRBJ2-7; 8 bases are a match to TRBD2. Trimming cost V 1 base and J 2 bases; bases outside gene matches: 4. This CDR3 is built from 15 residues. The V gene's germline CDR1 is SGHDN and CDR2 FVKESK. The CDR3: CASSQGAGETYEQYF. CDR3 bases: TGTGCCAGCAGCCAAGGAGCGGGAGAGACCTACGAGCAGTACTTC.

In regard to this clone: An end of the junction does not agree with germline; a read error may underlie this. The same CDR3 also results from other DNA sequences found in this sample. V usage is TRBV2 and J usage is TRBJ1-2; D possibly corresponds to TRBD1 (6 bases). Germline CDR1 reads SNHLY; CDR2 reads FYNNEI. The CDR3 extends over 12 amino acids. For the CDR3, the DNA is TGTGCCAGCAGTGGTACAGGGAGCGGCTACACCTTT. This gives the protein CASSGTGSGYTF.

The chain joins TRBV7-9 to TRBJ2-7, with 10 bases identical to TRBD2. Trimming removed 5 bases from V and 2 bases from J; junction bases left unmatched: 6. Germline values: CDR1 SEHNR, CDR2 FQNEAQ (reference sequence). This CDR3 is built from 15 residues. The CDR3 protein is CASSRTGLAAYEQYF. The CDR3 DNA reads as TGTGCCAGCAGCAGAACAGGACTAGCGGCCTACGAGCAGTACTTC.

This clone appeared a few times. The V gene is TRBV4-2, the J gene TRBJ2-3; TRBD2 agrees at 15 bases. With 0 bases clipped from V and 6 bases from J, the junction kept 19 bases outside the gene matches. Germline-derived CDR1 and CDR2 are LGHNA and YNFKEQ. The CDR3 has 22 amino acids. CDR3 sequence (DNA): TGTGCCAGCAGCCAAGATAGATCCGGGACTAGCGGGAGGTATGCGACCGGGGATACGCAGTATTTT. The encoded protein is CASSQDRSGTSGRYATGDTQYF.

The chain combines TRBV5-1 with TRBJ2-3; TRBD2 agrees at 11 bases. Trimming took 2 bases from V and 5 from J; bases not matched to a gene: 4. This CDR3 is 15 amino acids long. Germline V gives CDR1 SGHRS, CDR2 YFSETQ. The CDR3 region has the DNA TGCGCCAGCAGCTTAGGGCTAGCGGGGGGAGATACGCAGTATTTT. This sequence encodes CASSLGLAGGDTQYF.